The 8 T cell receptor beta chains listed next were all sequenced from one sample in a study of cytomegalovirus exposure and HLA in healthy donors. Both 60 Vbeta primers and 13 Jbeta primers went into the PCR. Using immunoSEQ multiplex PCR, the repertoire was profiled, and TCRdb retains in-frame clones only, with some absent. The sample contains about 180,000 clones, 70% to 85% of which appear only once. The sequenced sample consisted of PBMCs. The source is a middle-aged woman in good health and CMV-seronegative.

The CDR3 spells CAISITGTGTYNEQFF. CDR3 in DNA: TGTGCCATCAGTATTACCGGGACAGGGACATACAATGAGCAGTTCTTC. This chain links TRBV10-3 with TRBJ2-1, with 9 positions matching TRBD1. The CDR3 length is 16 residues. Germline values: CDR1 ENHRY, CDR2 SYGVKD. Trimming at V came to 5 bases and at J to 4 bases, leaving 9 bases not matched to a gene.

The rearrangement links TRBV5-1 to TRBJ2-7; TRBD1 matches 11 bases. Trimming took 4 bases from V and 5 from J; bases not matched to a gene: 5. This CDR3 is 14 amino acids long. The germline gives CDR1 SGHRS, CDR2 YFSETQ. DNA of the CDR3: TGCGCCAGCAGCGTCCGGGACAGGGGGAACGAGCAGTACTTC. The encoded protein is CASSVRDRGNEQYF.

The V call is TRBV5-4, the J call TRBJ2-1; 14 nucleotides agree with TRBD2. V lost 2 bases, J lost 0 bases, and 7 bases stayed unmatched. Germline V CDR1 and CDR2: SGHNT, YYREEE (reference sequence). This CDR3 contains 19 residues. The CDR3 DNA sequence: TGTGCCAGCAGCTTAGGACTAGCGGGAGGACAGAGCTCCTACAATGAGCAGTTCTTC. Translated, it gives CASSLGLAGGQSSYNEQFF.

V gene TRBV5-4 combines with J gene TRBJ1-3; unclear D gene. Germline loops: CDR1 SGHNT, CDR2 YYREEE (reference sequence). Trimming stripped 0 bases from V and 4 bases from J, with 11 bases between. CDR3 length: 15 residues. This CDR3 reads CASSLASGAGNTIYF. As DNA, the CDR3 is TGTGCCAGCAGCTTGGCGTCCGGAGCCGGAAACACCATATATTTT.

This chain's CDR3 is CASSDRARGTEAFF. DNA of the CDR3: TGCGCCAGCAGCGACCGCGCTAGGGGCACTGAAGCTTTCTTT. The chain employs TRBV4-1 and TRBJ1-1, with D possibly TRBD1 on 5 matching bases. V shed 5 bases and J shed 4 bases, with 14 bases lying between them. The CDR3 covers 14 residues. Germline V lookup: CDR1 MGHRA, CDR2 YSYEKL.

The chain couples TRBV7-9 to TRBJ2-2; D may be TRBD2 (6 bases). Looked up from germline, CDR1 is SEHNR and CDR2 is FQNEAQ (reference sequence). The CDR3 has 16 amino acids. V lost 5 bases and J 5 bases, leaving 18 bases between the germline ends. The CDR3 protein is CASSALVPGGTGELFF. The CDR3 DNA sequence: TGTGCCAGCAGCGCCCTGGTCCCCGGGGGAACCGGGGAGCTGTTTTTT.

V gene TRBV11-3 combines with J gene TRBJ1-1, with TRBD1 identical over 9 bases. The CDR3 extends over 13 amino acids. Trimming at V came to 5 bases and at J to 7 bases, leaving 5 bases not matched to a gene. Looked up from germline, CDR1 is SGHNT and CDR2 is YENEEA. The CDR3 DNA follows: TGTGCCAGCAGCCCAAGACAGGGGGGTGAAGCTTTCTTT. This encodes CASSPRQGGEAFF.

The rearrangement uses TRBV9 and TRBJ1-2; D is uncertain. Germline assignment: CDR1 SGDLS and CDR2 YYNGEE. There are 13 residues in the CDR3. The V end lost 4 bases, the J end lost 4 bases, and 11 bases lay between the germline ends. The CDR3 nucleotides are TGTGCCAGCAGCACATCAGGTGTCTATGGCTACACCTTC. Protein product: CASSTSGVYGYTF.